This T cell receptor (beta chain) was sequenced during a study of monozygotic twins with inflammatory bowel disease. General study findings and limits: The sharing of clonotypes with others was lower in IBD patients than in healthy twins, especially with disease activity.

Added by template switching were UMIs that each held a 6-nucleotide sample barcode. For both chains, the TCRalpha and TCRbeta cDNA went through two nested PCRs of approximately 17 and 9 cycles. For each CDR3 protein, TCRdb gives one entry from its re-call of the 5' RACE reads, without DNA. The table lists around 150,000 distinct CDR3 sequences. The length of the CDR3 is 21 residues. Looked up from germline, CDR1 is ENHRY and CDR2 is SYGVKD. In the case of this clonotype: Antigen: not known.

The chain links TRBV10-3 to TRBJ2-1; the D gene TCRdb calls, TRBD2, cannot be checked with no DNA. Sequenced material: blood. The source of this sequence is a human donor with ulcerative colitis or Crohn's disease, or a healthy co-twin of an affected twin (not recorded which). CDR3 region: CAISESGQILAGASSYNEQFF.